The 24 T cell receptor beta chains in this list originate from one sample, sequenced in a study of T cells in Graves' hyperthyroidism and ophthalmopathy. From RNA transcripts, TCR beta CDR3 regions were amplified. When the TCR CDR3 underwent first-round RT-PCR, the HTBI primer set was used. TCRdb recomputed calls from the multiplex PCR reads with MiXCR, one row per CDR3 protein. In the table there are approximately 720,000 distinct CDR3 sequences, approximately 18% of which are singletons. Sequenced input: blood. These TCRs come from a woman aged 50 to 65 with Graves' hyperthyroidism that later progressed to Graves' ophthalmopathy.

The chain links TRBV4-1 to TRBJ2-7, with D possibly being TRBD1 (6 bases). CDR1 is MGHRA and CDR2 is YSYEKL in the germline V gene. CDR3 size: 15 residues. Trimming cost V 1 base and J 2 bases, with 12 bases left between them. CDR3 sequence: CASSQVGRGTYEQYF. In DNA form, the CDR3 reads TGCGCCAGCAGCCAAGTGGGCAGGGGTACCTACGAGCAGTACTTC.

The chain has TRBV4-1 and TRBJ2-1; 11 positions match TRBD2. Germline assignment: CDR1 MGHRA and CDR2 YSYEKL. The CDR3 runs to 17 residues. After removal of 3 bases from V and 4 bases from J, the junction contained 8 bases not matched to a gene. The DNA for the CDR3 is TGCGCCAGCAGCCATCCTAGCGGGGGGCTCGCATACAATGAGCAGTTCTTC. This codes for CASSHPSGGLAYNEQFF.

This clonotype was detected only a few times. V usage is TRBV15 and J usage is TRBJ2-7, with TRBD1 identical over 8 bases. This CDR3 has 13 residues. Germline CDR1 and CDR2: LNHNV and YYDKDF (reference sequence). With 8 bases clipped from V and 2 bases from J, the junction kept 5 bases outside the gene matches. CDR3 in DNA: TGTGCCACCCGCCAGGGGGCTACCTACGAGCAGTACTTC. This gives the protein CATRQGATYEQYF.

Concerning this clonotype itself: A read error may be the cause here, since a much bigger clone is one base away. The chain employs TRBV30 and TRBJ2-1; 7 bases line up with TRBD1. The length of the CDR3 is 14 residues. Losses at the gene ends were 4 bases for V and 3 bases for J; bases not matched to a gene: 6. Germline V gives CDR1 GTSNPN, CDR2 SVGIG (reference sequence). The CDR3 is CAWKDRAYYNEQFF. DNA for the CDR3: TGTGCCTGGAAAGACAGGGCTTACTACAATGAGCAGTTCTTC.

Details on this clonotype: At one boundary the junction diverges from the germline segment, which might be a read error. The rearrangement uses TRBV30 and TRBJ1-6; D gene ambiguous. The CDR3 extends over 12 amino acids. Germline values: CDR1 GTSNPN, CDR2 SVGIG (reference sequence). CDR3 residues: CARSEMDSPLHF. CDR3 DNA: TGTGCCCGGAGTGAGATGGATTCACCCCTCCACTTT. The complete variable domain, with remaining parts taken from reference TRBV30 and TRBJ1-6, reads SQTIHQWPATLVQPVGSPLSLECTVEGTSNPNLYWYRQAAGRGLQLLFYSVGIGQISSEVPQNLSASRPQDRQFILSSKKLLLSDSGFYLCARSEMDSPLHFGNGTRLTVT.

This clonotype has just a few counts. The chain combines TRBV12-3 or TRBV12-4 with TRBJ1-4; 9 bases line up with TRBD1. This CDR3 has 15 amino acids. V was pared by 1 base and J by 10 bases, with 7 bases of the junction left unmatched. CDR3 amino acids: CASSLGGQGGRKLFF. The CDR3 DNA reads TGTGCCAGCAGTTTAGGGGGACAGGGTGGTCGAAAACTGTTTTTT.

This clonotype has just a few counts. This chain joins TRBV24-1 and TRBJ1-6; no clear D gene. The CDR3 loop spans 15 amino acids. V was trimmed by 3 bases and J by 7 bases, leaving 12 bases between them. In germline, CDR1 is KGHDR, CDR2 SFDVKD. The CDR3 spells CATSDGRKANSPLHF. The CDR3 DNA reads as TGTGCCACCAGTGATGGTAGGAAGGCGAATTCACCCCTCCACTTT.

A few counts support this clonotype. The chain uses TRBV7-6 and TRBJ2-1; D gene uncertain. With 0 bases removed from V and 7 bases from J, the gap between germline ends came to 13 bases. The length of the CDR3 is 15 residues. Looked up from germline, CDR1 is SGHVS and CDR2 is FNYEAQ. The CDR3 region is CASSLARSHRNEQFF. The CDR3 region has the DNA TGTGCCAGCAGCTTAGCGCGTTCTCATAGGAATGAGCAGTTCTTC. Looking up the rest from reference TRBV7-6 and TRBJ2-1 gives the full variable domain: GAGVSQSPRYKVTKRGQDVALRCDPISGHVSLYWYRQALGQGPEFLTYFNYEAQQDKSGLPNDRFSAERPEGSISTLTIQRTEQRDSAMYRCASSLARSHRNEQFFGPGTRLTVL.

This chain's CDR3 is CASSELGQGASDTQYF. CDR3 bases: TGTGCCAGCAGTGAATTAGGACAGGGGGCCTCAGATACGCAGTATTTT. The rearrangement joins TRBV2 to TRBJ2-3; 11 bases agree with TRBD1. The CDR3 length is 16 residues. J gave up 4 bases and V 2 bases, and 5 bases lay outside the gene matches. Germline CDR1 reads SNHLY; CDR2 reads FYNNEI.

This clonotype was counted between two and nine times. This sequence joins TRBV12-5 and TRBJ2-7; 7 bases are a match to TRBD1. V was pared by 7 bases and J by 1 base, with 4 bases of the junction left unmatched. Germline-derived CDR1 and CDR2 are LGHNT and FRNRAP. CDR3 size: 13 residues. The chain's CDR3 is CASALGQSYEQYF. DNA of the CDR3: TGTGCTAGTGCCTTGGGACAGTCCTACGAGCAGTACTTC.

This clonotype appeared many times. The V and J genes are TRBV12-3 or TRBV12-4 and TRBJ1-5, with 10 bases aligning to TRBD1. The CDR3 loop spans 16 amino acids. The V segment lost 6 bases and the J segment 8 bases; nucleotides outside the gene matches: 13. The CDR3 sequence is CASSSLRQGAQKPQHF. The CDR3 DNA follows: TGTGCCAGCAGCTCCCTCCGACAGGGGGCTCAAAAGCCCCAGCATTTT.

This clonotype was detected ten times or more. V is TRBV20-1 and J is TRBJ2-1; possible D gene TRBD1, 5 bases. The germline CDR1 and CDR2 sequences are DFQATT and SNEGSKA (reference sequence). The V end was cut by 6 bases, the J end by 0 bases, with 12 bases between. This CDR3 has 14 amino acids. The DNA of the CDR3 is TGCAGTGCCGGAAGGACAAGCTCCTACAATGAGCAGTTCTTC. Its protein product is CSAGRTSSYNEQFF.

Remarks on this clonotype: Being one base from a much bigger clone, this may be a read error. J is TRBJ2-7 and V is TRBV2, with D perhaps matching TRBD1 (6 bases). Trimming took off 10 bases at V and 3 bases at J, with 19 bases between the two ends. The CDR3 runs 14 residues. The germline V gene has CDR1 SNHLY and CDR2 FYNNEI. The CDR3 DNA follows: TGTGCCATCGGGCCTTCGACAGGAATCTACGAGCAGTACTTC. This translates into CAIGPSTGIYEQYF.

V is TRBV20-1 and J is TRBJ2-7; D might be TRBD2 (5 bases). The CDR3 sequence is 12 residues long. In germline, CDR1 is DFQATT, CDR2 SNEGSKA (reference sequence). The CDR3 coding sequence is TGCAGCCCCCAGCGGCCGGGGAGAGAGCAGTACTTC. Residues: CSPQRPGREQYF.

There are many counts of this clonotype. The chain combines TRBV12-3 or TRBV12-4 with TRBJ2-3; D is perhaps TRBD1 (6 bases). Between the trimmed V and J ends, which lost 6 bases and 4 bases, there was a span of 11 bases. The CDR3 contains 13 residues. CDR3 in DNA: TGTGCCAGCAGAACACAGGGTGCAGATACGCAGTATTTT. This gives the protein CASRTQGADTQYF.

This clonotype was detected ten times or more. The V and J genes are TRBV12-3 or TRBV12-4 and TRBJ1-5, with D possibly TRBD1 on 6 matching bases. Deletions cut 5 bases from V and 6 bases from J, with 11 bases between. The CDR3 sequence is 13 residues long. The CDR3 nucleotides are TGTGCCAGCAGTCAAGGGGGTTCTCAGCCCCAGCATTTT. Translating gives CASSQGGSQPQHF.

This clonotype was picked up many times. DNA for the CDR3: TGTGCCAGCAGTCCTTCCGGGTCTGGAAACACCATATATTTT. This encodes CASSPSGSGNTIYF. The genes are TRBV12-3 or TRBV12-4 and TRBJ1-3, with D unresolved. This CDR3 is 14 amino acids long. The ends were cut back, 5 bases at V and 1 base at J, with 9 bases in the middle.

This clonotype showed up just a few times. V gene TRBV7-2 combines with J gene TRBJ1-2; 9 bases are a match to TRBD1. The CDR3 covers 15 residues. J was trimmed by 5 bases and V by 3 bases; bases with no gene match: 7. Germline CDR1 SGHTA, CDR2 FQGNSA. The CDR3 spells CASSFSGTGRYGYTF. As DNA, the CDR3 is TGTGCCAGCAGCTTCTCCGGGACAGGGAGGTATGGCTACACCTTC.

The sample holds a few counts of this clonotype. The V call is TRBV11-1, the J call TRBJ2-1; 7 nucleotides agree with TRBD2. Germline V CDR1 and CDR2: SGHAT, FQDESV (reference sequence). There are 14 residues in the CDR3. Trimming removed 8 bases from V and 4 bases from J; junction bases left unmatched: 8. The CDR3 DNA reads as TGTGCCAGCCACCCGGGGGGACTGTACAATGAGCAGTTCTTC. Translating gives CASHPGGLYNEQFF.

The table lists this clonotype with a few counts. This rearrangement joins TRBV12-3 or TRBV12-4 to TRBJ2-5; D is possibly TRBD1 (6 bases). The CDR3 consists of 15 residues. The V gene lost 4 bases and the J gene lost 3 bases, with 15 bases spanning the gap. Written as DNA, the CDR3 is TGTGCCAGCAGTTGGGCCCAGGGGTTGGAAGAGACCCAGTACTTC. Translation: CASSWAQGLEETQYF.

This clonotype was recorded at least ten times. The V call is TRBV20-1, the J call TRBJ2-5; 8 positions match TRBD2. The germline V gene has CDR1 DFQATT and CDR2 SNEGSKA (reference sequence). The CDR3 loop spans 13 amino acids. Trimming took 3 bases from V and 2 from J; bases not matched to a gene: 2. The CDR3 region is CSARGLGQETQYF. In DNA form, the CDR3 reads TGCAGTGCTAGGGGACTAGGGCAAGAGACCCAGTACTTC.

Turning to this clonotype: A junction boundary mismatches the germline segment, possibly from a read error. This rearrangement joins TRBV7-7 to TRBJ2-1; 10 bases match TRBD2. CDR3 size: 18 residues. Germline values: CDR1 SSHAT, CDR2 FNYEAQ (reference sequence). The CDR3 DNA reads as TGTGCTAGCAGCGCACTCCTTTTAACTAGCGGGGCGCACAATGAGCAGTTCTTC. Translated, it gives CASSALLLTSGAHNEQFF.

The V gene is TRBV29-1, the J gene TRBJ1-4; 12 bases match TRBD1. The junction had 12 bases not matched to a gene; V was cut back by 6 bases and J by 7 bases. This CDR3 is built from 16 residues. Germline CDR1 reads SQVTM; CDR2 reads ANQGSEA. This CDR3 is CSVPLGQGAYGEKLFF. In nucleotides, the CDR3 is TGCAGCGTACCCCTGGGACAGGGGGCCTACGGTGAAAAACTGTTTTTT.

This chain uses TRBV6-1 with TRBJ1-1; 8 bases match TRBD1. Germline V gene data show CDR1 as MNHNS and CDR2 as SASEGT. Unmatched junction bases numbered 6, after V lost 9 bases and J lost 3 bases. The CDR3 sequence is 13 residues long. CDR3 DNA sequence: TGTGCCAGTACCGGGACAGGTCACACTGAAGCTTTCTTT. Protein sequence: CASTGTGHTEAFF.